A single sample gave rise to the 31 T cell receptor beta chains below, sequenced in a study of blood T cell repertoires in COVID-19. Libraries were prepared by immunoSEQ multiplex PCR; TCRdb keeps only in-frame clonotypes and omits some of them. The sample carries about 28,000 clones, about 85% recorded once. The sample comprised peripheral blood. These receptors all stem from a man between 60 and 75 years old with active COVID-19.

This chain connects TRBV9 to TRBJ1-2; D is perhaps TRBD1 (6 bases). CDR1 is SGDLS and CDR2 is YYNGEE in the germline V gene. The CDR3 length is 14 residues. V was clipped by 5 bases and J by 6 bases, with 17 bases between them. Here the CDR3 reads CASSVQGGRDGYTF. CDR3 nucleotide sequence: TGTGCCAGCAGTGTACAGGGAGGAAGGGATGGCTACACCTTC.

This chain joins TRBV6-6 and TRBJ1-4; maybe TRBD1 (5 bases). The CDR3 loop spans 15 amino acids. V lost 0 bases to trimming and J lost 7 bases, with 12 bases between them. Germline CDR1 and CDR2: MNHNY and SVGAGI (reference sequence). CDR3 DNA: TGTGCCAGCAGTTACTCGGCAGGGAAGGGTGAAAAACTGTTTTTT. Encoded protein: CASSYSAGKGEKLFF.

This chain connects TRBV9 to TRBJ1-1; D might be TRBD1 (5 bases). V dropped 3 bases and J dropped 5 bases, with 14 bases sitting between them. CDR3 length: 14 residues. Germline V gene data show CDR1 as SGDLS and CDR2 as YYNGEE. CDR3 sequence reads: CASSADSRRTEAFF. The CDR3 region has the DNA TGTGCCAGCAGCGCAGACAGCCGCCGGACTGAAGCTTTCTTT. The full variable domain, completed using reference TRBV9 and TRBJ1-1, is DSGVTQTPKHLITATGQRVTLRCSPRSGDLSVYWYQQSLDQGLQFLIQYYNGEERAKGNILERFSAQQFPDLHSELNLSSLELGDSALYFCASSADSRRTEAFFGQGTRLTVV.

The chain links TRBV5-1 to TRBJ2-3, with 9 bases lining up with TRBD2. The length of the CDR3 is 16 residues. The V gene end was trimmed by 4 bases and the J gene end by 6 bases; junction bases not matched to a gene: 12. The V gene's germline CDR1 is SGHRS and CDR2 YFSETQ. The CDR3 loop is CASSGSGGTGADTQYF. CDR3 in DNA: TGCGCCAGCAGCGGTAGCGGGGGCACCGGAGCCGATACGCAGTATTTT. The full variable domain, with the rest looked up from reference TRBV5-1 and TRBJ2-3, is KAGVTQTPRYLIKTRGQQVTLSCSPISGHRSVSWYQQTPGQGLQFLFEYFSETQRNKGNFPGRFSGRQFSNSRSEMNVSTLELGDSALYLCASSGSGGTGADTQYFGPGTRLTVL.

In its sample, this clone was seen a few times. The J gene is TRBJ1-1, the V gene TRBV6-5; D might be TRBD1 (5 bases). Germline V gene lookup returns CDR1 MNHEY and CDR2 SVGAGI. This CDR3 contains 13 residues. V was shortened by 5 bases and J by 7 bases, with 14 bases between the two germline ends. The CDR3 is CASSLTGQGEAFF. CDR3 in DNA: TGTGCCAGCAGTCTCACTGGGCAGGGTGAAGCTTTCTTT.

The chain carries TRBV10-3 and TRBJ1-6, with 10 bases that match TRBD1. Germline CDR1 reads ENHRY; CDR2 reads SYGVKD. The V and J ends lost 0 bases and 6 bases, in that order; junction bases with no gene match: 5. The CDR3 runs to 17 residues. CDR3 sequence reads: CAISESLRDRGNSPLHF. The CDR3 DNA reads as TGTGCCATCAGTGAGTCTTTAAGGGACAGGGGTAATTCACCCCTCCACTTT.

This chain connects TRBV7-2 to TRBJ2-7; the match to TRBD1 covers 8 bases. J was trimmed by 6 bases and V by 3 bases; bases with no gene match: 4. This CDR3 is built from 13 residues. Germline CDR1 SGHTA, CDR2 FQGNSA. Written as DNA, the CDR3 is TGTGCCAGCAGCTTGGACAGGGAACGCGAGCAGTACTTC. Protein: CASSLDREREQYF. The whole variable domain, filled in from reference TRBV7-2 and TRBJ2-7, reads GAGVSQSPSNKVTEKGKDVELRCDPISGHTALYWYRQSLGQGLEFLIYFQGNSAPDKSGLPSDRFSAERTGGSVSTLTIQRTQQEDSAVYLCASSLDREREQYFGPGTRLTVT.

The rearrangement joins TRBV5-4 to TRBJ2-7, with TRBD1 matching 9 bases. V was pared by 0 bases and J by 4 bases, with 5 bases of the junction left unmatched. Germline V gives CDR1 SGHNT, CDR2 YYREEE (reference sequence). The CDR3 consists of 15 residues. CDR3 protein: CASSLVSGQGYEQYF. Written as DNA, the CDR3 is TGTGCCAGCAGCTTGGTGTCGGGACAGGGTTACGAGCAGTACTTC.

This clone has a single count. V gene TRBV18 combines with J gene TRBJ1-5, with TRBD1 identical over 7 bases. This CDR3 region has 13 residues. Per the germline V gene, CDR1 is KGHSH and CDR2 is LQKENI. Trimming cost V 4 bases and J 7 bases; bases outside gene matches: 4. As DNA, the CDR3 is TGTGCCAGCTCACAAGGGGGCCTGCAGCCCCAGCATTTT. The encoded protein is CASSQGGLQPQHF.

This chain links TRBV7-8 with TRBJ1-5, with 9 nucleotides matching TRBD1. With V trimmed by 2 bases and J by 3 bases, 5 bases remained unmatched. The V gene's germline CDR1 is SGHVS and CDR2 FQNEAQ. The CDR3 has 16 residues. The CDR3 DNA follows: TGTGCCAGCAGCTTAAGGACAGGGGATCTCAATCAGCCCCAGCATTTT. Translation gives CASSLRTGDLNQPQHF.

The chain couples TRBV15 to TRBJ2-1, with 7 bases identical to TRBD2. V lost 1 base, J lost 4 bases, and 7 bases stayed unmatched. CDR1 and CDR2 from the germline V gene are LNHNV and YYDKDF (reference sequence). The CDR3 totals 16 residues. The CDR3 nucleotides are TGTGCCACCAGCAGAGTAGGAGCGGGGCTTTACAATGAGCAGTTCTTC. It encodes CATSRVGAGLYNEQFF.

The V gene is TRBV28, the J gene TRBJ2-7, with 7 nucleotides matching TRBD2. There are 14 residues in the CDR3. The V gene's germline CDR1 is MDHEN and CDR2 SYDVKM. V was pared by 3 bases and J by 4 bases, with 6 bases of the junction left unmatched. The CDR3: CASSLGRAYYEQYF. For the CDR3, the DNA is TGTGCCAGCAGTTTGGGGAGGGCTTATTACGAGCAGTACTTC.

The chain is built from TRBV28 and TRBJ2-2; D is uncertain. Germline V CDR1 and CDR2: MDHEN, SYDVKM. The CDR3 has 13 amino acids. Trimming left V 3 bases short and J 2 bases short, with 4 bases between. The CDR3: CASSFLNTGELFF. DNA for the CDR3: TGTGCCAGCAGTTTCCTCAACACCGGGGAGCTGTTTTTT.

As to this clone: The sample has other DNA sequences that encode this CDR3 too. The chain has TRBV5-1 and TRBJ2-7, with 8 nucleotides matching TRBD2. CDR1 is SGHRS, CDR2 YFSETQ, per germline. This CDR3 region has 15 residues. V was pared by 0 bases and J by 3 bases, with 5 bases of the junction left unmatched. CDR3 bases: TGCGCCAGCAGCTTGGGGACGAGCGGGGGCTACGAGCAGTACTTC. Encoded protein: CASSLGTSGGYEQYF.

This rearrangement joins TRBV4-2 to TRBJ2-1, with TRBD1 matching over 7 bases. From germline, CDR1 is LGHNA and CDR2 YNFKEQ. The CDR3 contains 16 residues. Germline trimming cut 1 base from V and 1 base from J; bases unmatched to any gene: 4. The CDR3 is CASSQADRLSYNEQFF. The CDR3 region has the DNA TGTGCCAGCAGCCAAGCGGACAGGCTTTCCTACAATGAGCAGTTCTTC.

V gene TRBV5-1 combines with J gene TRBJ2-1; 7 bases are shared with TRBD1. CDR3 length equals 14 residues. Germline CDR1 SGHRS, CDR2 YFSETQ. Trimming took 3 bases from V and 8 from J; bases not matched to a gene: 8. CDR3 bases: TGCGCCAGCAGCTCCCCTGACAGGGAATATGAGCAGTTCTTC. Translating gives CASSSPDREYEQFF.

The genes are TRBV27 and TRBJ2-1, with TRBD1 identical over 7 bases. The length of the CDR3 is 15 residues. After removal of 1 base from V and 7 bases from J, the junction contained 7 bases not matched to a gene. CDR1 is MNHEY and CDR2 is SMNVEV in the germline V gene (reference sequence). The CDR3 DNA is TGTGCCAGCAGTTTATTGTACACAGGGGTGAATGAGCAGTTCTTC. It translates to CASSLLYTGVNEQFF.

This clone has only a few counts. The chain links TRBV7-9 to TRBJ1-2, with D tentatively TRBD1 (5 bases). The CDR3 sequence is 14 residues long. The germline CDR1 and CDR2 sequences are SEHNR and FQNEAQ (reference sequence). V was shortened by 0 bases and J by 2 bases, with 7 bases between the two germline ends. CDR3 bases: TGTGCCAGCAGCTTAGCGGCAGGGAACTATGGCTACACCTTC. It is translated as CASSLAAGNYGYTF. The full variable domain, with the rest looked up from reference TRBV7-9 and TRBJ1-2, is DTGVSQNPRHKITKRGQNVTFRCDPISEHNRLYWYRQTLGQGPEFLTYFQNEAQLEKSRLLSDRFSAERPKGSFSTLEIQRTEQGDSAMYLCASSLAAGNYGYTFGSGTRLTVV.

J is TRBJ2-5 and V is TRBV9, with TRBD2 as a possible D gene (6 bases). Trimming took off 0 bases at V and 5 bases at J, with 11 bases between the two ends. CDR3 length equals 14 residues. CDR1 SGDLS and CDR2 YYNGEE come from the germline V gene. CDR3 DNA sequence: TGTGCCAGCAGCGTAGGGTTAGCGGAGGAGACCCAGTACTTC. Translated: CASSVGLAEETQYF.

The rearrangement uses TRBV3-1 (or the pseudogene TRBV3-2) and TRBJ1-1, with a tentative D call TRBD1 (6 bases). CDR1 LGHDT and CDR2 YNNKEL come from the germline V gene (reference sequence). The CDR3 runs 15 residues. Trimming took off 4 bases at V and 7 bases at J, with 19 bases between the two ends. The chain's CDR3 is CASSPFWGGQGEAFF. The CDR3 coding sequence is TGTGCCAGCAGCCCCTTTTGGGGGGGGCAGGGTGAAGCTTTCTTT.

The J gene is TRBJ1-2, the V gene TRBV6-2 or TRBV6-3, with 9 bases that match TRBD1. Trimming cost V 2 bases and J 3 bases; bases outside gene matches: 4. CDR3 length: 15 amino acids. Germline CDR1 MNHEY, CDR2 SVGEGT. This CDR3 reads CASSYPGQGDYGYTF. The CDR3 coding sequence is TGTGCCAGCAGTTACCCGGGACAGGGTGACTATGGCTACACCTTC.

CDR3 residues: CASSLDPGVQETQYF. In DNA form, the CDR3 reads TGCGCCAGCAGCCTGGATCCCGGGGTACAAGAGACCCAGTACTTC. V and J are TRBV5-1 and TRBJ2-5; D might be TRBD2 (5 bases). The CDR3 contains 15 residues. The germline gives CDR1 SGHRS, CDR2 YFSETQ. The V end lost 4 bases, the J end lost 2 bases, and 15 bases lay between the germline ends.

V usage is TRBV11-2 and J usage is TRBJ2-5; 7 bases match TRBD1. In germline, CDR1 is SGHAT, CDR2 FQNNGV. The CDR3 sequence is 13 residues long. After removal of 6 bases from V and 2 bases from J, the junction contained 3 bases not matched to a gene. The CDR3 nucleotides read TGTGCCAGCAGTCAGGACAGGCAAGAGACCCAGTACTTC. Protein: CASSQDRQETQYF.

The rearrangement joins TRBV6-6 to TRBJ2-7; no clear D gene. In germline, CDR1 is MNHNY, CDR2 SVGAGI (reference sequence). With 7 bases removed from V and 2 bases from J, the gap between germline ends came to 9 bases. The CDR3 is 12 amino acids. The CDR3 DNA follows: TGTGCCAGCACCCTAAACGCCTACGAGCAGTACTTC. Translated, it gives CASTLNAYEQYF.

The chain links TRBV5-6 to TRBJ1-4; TRBD1 agrees at 10 bases. The CDR3 is 15 residues long. J was trimmed by 6 bases and V by 4 bases; bases with no gene match: 6. Germline-derived CDR1 and CDR2 are SGHDT and YYEEEE. The CDR3 sequence is CASSQTGGGHEKLFF. The CDR3 DNA reads as TGTGCCAGCAGCCAGACAGGGGGCGGGCATGAAAAACTGTTTTTT.

V and J are TRBV6-5 and TRBJ1-2; TRBD1 might be the D (5 bases). Germline V gene data show CDR1 as MNHEY and CDR2 as SVGAGI. The V end was cut by 6 bases, the J end by 6 bases, with 11 bases between. This CDR3 contains 12 residues. The CDR3 here is CASRPGGDGYTF. The CDR3 DNA reads as TGTGCCAGCAGGCCGGGGGGGGATGGCTACACCTTC.

The rearrangement links TRBV2 to TRBJ1-1; no clear D gene. The length of the CDR3 is 11 residues. Trimming shortened V by 8 bases and J by 8 bases, and 12 bases separated the two germline ends. Germline-derived CDR1 and CDR2 are SNHLY and FYNNEI. The CDR3 bases are TGTGCCAGCGGCAGCGTGGTAGAAGCTTTCTTT. It is translated as CASGSVVEAFF.

The chain recombines TRBV5-1 with TRBJ2-2, with D possibly being TRBD2 (6 bases). Trimming removed 0 bases from V and 2 bases from J, with 11 bases in between. The germline V gene has CDR1 SGHRS and CDR2 YFSETQ. The CDR3 covers 16 residues. The CDR3 is CASSLVPGDNTGELFF. The CDR3 DNA reads as TGCGCCAGCAGCTTGGTCCCGGGAGACAACACCGGGGAGCTGTTTTTT. The entire variable domain, with the rest obtained from reference TRBV5-1 and TRBJ2-2, is as follows: KAGVTQTPRYLIKTRGQQVTLSCSPISGHRSVSWYQQTPGQGLQFLFEYFSETQRNKGNFPGRFSGRQFSNSRSEMNVSTLELGDSALYLCASSLVPGDNTGELFFGEGSRLTVL.

CDR3 region: CASSQDAGAGRNTIYF. The CDR3 DNA is TGTGCCAGCAGCCAAGATGCAGGGGCCGGGCGGAACACCATATATTTT. The rearrangement joins TRBV3-1 (or the pseudogene TRBV3-2) to TRBJ1-3; D is possibly TRBD1 (6 bases). V was clipped by 0 bases and J by 7 bases, with 16 bases between them. This CDR3 has 16 residues. Germline V lookup: CDR1 LGHDT, CDR2 YNNKEL (reference sequence).

The chain has TRBV6-1 and TRBJ1-5; possibly TRBD1 for D (5 bases). Germline CDR1 is MNHNS and CDR2 is SASEGT. There are 18 residues in the CDR3. V lost 4 bases to trimming and J lost 0 bases, with 19 bases between them. The CDR3 DNA follows: TGTGCCAGCAGTGTTTCGGGGGTGGGGGTTTATAGCAATCAGCCCCAGCATTTT. Amino acids: CASSVSGVGVYSNQPQHF.

The chain couples TRBV19 to TRBJ2-7, with 7 bases fitting TRBD1. J lost 2 bases, V lost 4 bases, and 8 bases had no gene match. This CDR3 is 15 amino acids long. Germline values: CDR1 LNHDA, CDR2 SQIVND (reference sequence). The DNA of the CDR3 is TGTGCCAGTAGTAAAGGACAGGAGTATACCTACGAGCAGTACTTC. Translation: CASSKGQEYTYEQYF.